A selection of T cell receptor beta chains follows, all from one sample in a study of blood T cell repertoires in COVID-19. Only in-frame clones appear in the TCRdb table, and some are missing; sequencing was by immunoSEQ multiplex PCR. The sample has 250,000 to 350,000 clones, 75% to 90% seen once. The sequenced sample was peripheral blood. The source of these receptors is a woman aged 50 to 60 with COVID-19, enrolled during active disease. CDR3s include the opening cysteine and the closing phenylalanine or tryptophan.

TRBJ2-5,TRBV3-1/TRBV3-2,CASSDRAGRWAQYF
TRBJ2-7,TRBV27,CASSPSYTGVSYEQYF
TRBJ2-1,TRBV5-1,CASSWGSSGSNNEQFF
TRBJ2-2,TRBV27,CASSLTSGRLTGELFF
TRBJ1-2,TRBV6-6,CASSPGTVLPYGYTF
TRBJ1-1,TRBV6-2/TRBV6-3,CASSLNPKQGWNTEAFF
TRBJ2-3,TRBV5-1,CASNPGGGTDTQYF
TRBJ2-1,TRBV14,CASSQELRGNEQFF
TRBJ1-2,TRBV5-1,CASSSGTGTYGYTF
TRBJ1-5,TRBV6-5,CASTSQGNQPQHF
TRBJ1-2,TRBV11-2,CASNRGRVYGYTF
TRBJ2-1,TRBV7-2,CASSLEGGLAGHSEQFF
TRBJ1-2,TRBV13,CASSSRTGSYGYTF
TRBJ1-2,TRBV30,CAWSVPETGKGYTF
TRBJ2-2,TRBV5-1,CASSSGNTGELFF
TRBJ2-2,TRBV7-9,CASSSPGAGVWKGTGELFF
TRBJ1-4,TRBV5-1,CASSLGQVWPNEKLFF
TRBJ2-5,TRBV19,CASSLTGGPQETQYF
TRBJ2-4,TRBV25-1,CASSGRKNIQYF
TRBJ2-1,TRBV7-3,CASSLGGSGSQFF
TRBJ1-2,TRBV3-1/TRBV3-2,CASSQDLYGYTF
TRBJ2-1,TRBV2,CASSEDLTISAYNEQFF